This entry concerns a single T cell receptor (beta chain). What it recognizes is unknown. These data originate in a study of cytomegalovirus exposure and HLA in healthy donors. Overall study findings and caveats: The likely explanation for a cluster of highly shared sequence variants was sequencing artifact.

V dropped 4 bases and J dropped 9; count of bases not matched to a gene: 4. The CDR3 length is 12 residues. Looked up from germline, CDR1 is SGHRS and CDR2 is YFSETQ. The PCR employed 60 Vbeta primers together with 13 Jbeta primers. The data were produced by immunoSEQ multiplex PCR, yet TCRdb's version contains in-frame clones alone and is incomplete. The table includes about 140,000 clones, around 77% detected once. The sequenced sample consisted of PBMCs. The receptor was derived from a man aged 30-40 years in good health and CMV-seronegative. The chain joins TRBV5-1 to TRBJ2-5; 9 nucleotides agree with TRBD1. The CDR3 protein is CASSPGTGPQYF. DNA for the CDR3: TGCGCCAGCAGCCCCGGGACAGGGCCCCAGTACTTC.